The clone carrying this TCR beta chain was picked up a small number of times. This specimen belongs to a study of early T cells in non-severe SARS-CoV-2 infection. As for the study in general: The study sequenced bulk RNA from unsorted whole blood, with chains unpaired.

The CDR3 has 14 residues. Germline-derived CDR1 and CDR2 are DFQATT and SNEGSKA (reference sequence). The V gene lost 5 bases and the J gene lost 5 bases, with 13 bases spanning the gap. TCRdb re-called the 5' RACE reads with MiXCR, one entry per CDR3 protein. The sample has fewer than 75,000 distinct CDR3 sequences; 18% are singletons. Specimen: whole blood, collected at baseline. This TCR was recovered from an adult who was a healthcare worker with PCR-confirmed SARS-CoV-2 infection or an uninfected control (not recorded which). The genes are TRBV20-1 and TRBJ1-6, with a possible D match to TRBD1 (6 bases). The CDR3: CSAAGVSDNSPLHF. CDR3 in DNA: TGCAGTGCTGCAGGGGTATCGGATAATTCACCCCTCCACTTT.